The present T cell receptor beta chain was sequenced within a study of blood T cell repertoires in COVID-19. Study in general: COVID-19 samples collected from the United States, Italy and Spain covered acute and convalescent phases. Nucleic acid was either cDNA or gDNA, and it came from T cells, B-cell-depleted T cells, or PBMCs.

The ends were cut back, 5 bases at V and 0 bases at J, with 10 bases in the middle. This CDR3 has 14 amino acids. Germline CDR1 reads MNHEY; CDR2 reads SVGAGI. Authors' methods: From reference gene primer amplification, estimates of nucleated cell counts were derived. Sequencing used immunoSEQ multiplex PCR; TCRdb keeps in-frame clones, though not all of them. D and trimming come from the DNA, and the V and J calls and clone size come from that table. Of about 210,000 clones listed, roughly four fifths were seen once; the top ten hold approximately 12%. Sequencing was done on a sample of peripheral blood. This chain connects TRBV6-5 to TRBJ1-1; TRBD1 is a possible D gene (6 bases). The sequence was obtained from a woman aged 40 to 49 with acute or convalescent COVID-19. CDR3 nucleotides: TGTGCCAGCAGTCGGGGGGGGCTGAACACTGAAGCTTTCTTT. It translates to CASSRGGLNTEAFF.